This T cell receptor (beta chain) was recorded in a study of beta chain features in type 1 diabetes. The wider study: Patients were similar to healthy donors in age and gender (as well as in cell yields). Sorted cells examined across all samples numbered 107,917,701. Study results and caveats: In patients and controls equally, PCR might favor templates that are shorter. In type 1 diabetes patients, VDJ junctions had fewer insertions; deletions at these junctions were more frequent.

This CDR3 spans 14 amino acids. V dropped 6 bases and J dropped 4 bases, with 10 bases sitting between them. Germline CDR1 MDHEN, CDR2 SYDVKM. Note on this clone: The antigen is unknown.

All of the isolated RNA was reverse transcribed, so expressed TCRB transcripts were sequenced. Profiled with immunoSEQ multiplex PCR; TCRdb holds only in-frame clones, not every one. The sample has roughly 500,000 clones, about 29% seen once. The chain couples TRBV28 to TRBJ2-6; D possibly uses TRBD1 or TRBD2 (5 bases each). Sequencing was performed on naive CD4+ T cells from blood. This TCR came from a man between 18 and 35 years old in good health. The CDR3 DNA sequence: TGTGCCAGCAGCGGGACGGAGGGGGCCAACGTCCTGACTTTC. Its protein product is CASSGTEGANVLTF.